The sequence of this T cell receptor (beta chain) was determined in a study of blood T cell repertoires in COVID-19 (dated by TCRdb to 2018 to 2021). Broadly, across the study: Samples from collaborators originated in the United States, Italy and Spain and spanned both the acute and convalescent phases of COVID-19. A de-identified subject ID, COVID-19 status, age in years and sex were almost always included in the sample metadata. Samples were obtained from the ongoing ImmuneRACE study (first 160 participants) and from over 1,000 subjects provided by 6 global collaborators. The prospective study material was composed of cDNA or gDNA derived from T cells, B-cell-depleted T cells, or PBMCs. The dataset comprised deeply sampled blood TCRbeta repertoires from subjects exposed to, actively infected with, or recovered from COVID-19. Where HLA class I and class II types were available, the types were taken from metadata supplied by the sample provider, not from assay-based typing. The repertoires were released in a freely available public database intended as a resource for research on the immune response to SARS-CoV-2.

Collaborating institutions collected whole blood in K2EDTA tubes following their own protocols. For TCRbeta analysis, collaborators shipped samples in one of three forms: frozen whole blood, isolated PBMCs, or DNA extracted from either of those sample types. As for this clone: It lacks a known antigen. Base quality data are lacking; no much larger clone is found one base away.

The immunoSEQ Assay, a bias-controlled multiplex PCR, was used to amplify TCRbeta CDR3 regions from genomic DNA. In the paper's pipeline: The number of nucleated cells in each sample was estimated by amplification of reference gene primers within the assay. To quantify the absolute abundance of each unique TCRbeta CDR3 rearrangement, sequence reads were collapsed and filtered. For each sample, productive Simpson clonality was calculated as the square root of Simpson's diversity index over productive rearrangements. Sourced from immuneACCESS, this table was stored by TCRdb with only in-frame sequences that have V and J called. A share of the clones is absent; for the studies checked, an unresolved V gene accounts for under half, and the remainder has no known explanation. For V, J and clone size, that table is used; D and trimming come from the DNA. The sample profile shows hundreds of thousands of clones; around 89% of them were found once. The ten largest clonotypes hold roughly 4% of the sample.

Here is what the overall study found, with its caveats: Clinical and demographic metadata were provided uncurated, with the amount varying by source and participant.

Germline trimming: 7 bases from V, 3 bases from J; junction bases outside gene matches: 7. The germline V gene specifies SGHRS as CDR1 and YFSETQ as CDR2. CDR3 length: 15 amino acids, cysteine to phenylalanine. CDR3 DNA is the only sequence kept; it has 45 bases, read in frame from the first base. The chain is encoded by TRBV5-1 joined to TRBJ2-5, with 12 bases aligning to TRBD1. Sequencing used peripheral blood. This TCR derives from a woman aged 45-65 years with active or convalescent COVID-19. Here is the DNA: TGCGCCAGCTGGGGACAGGGGGCAAAGAAAGAGACCCAGTACTTC. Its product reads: CASWGQGAKKETQYF.